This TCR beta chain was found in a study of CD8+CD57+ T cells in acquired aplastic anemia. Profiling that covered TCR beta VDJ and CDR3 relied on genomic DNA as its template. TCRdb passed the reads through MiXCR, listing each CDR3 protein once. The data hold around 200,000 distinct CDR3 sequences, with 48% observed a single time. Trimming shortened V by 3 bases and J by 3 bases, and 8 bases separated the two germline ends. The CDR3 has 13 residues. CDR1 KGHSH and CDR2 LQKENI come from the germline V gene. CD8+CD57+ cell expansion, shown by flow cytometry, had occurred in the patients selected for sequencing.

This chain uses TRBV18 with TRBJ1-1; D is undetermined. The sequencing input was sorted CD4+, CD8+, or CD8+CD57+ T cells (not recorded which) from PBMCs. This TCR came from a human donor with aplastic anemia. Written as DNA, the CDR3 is TGTGCCAGCTCACCTCCGCAGGACACTGAAGCTTTCTTT. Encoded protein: CASSPPQDTEAFF.